Listed below are T cell receptor beta chains from one sample, sequenced in a study of OX40 agonist ivuxolimab in advanced cancers. Libraries were prepared by immunoSEQ multiplex PCR; TCRdb keeps only in-frame clonotypes and omits some of them. The repertoire has about 64,000 clones, roughly 81% of them found once; the top ten carry under 3%. The starting material was CD4+ or CD8+ T cells sorted from blood, obtained in a trial of the OX40 agonist ivuxolimab. The receptors stem from an adult with an advanced solid tumor such as melanoma, head and neck, liver or kidney cancer. The CDR3 runs from the conserved cysteine through the conserved F or W. Each record gives: clone size, D gene, V gene, J gene, CDR3 DNA, CDR3 protein. The D gene is left open where the match is weak. Clone size, where shown, is once, few, many, or a class for clones that have expanded.

.	TRBD1	TRBV28	TRBJ1-2	TGTGCCAGCACTACAGGGGGGGGCGCTGGCTACACCTTC	CASTTGGGAGYTF
.	TRBD2	TRBV27	TRBJ2-3	TGTGCCAGCAGTTTAGCGGGGGGCGGCACAGATACGCAGTATTTT	CASSLAGGGTDTQYF
.	.	TRBV2	TRBJ2-7	TGTGCCAGCAGTGCGGGACACTCCTACGAGCAGTACTTC	CASSAGHSYEQYF
.	.	TRBV7-9	TRBJ1-2	TGTGCCAGCAGCCTTCTTAGGGGCCCTTCTAATCATGGCTACACCTTC	CASSLLRGPSNHGYTF
.	.	TRBV6-1	TRBJ1-1	TGTGCCAGCAGTGAGGGAGGGGCGAGGGTACCTGAAGCTTTCTTT	CASSEGGARVPEAFF
.	.	TRBV9	TRBJ1-1	TGTGCCAGCAGCGTAAATGGCGTCACTGAAGCTTTCTTT	CASSVNGVTEAFF
.	.	TRBV19	TRBJ1-1	TGTGCCAGTAGTAATCCCTCAACGGGATCAACTGAAGCTTTCTTT	CASSNPSTGSTEAFF
.	.	TRBV29-1	TRBJ1-1	TGCAGCGTTGCCCCAGGGGCCAACACTGAAGCTTTCTTT	CSVAPGANTEAFF
.	.	TRBV2	TRBJ1-1	TGTGCCAGCAGTGAACTGGAGAACACTGAAGCTTTCTTT	CASSELENTEAFF
.	TRBD1	TRBV18	TRBJ2-1	TGTGCCAGCTCACCACAGACAGGGTCGAATGAGCAGTTCTTC	CASSPQTGSNEQFF
.	.	TRBV5-8	TRBJ1-2	TGTGCCAGCGCAGGCCCGAGAAGACAGGATGGCTACACCTTC	CASAGPRRQDGYTF
.	.	TRBV2	TRBJ1-2	TGTGCCAGCAGTGAAACTGGGGGCTACACCTTC	CASSETGGYTF
few	.	TRBV28	TRBJ1-5	TGTGCCAGCGCCATGGGGCCCCAGCATTTT	CASAMGPQHF
.	.	TRBV5-4	TRBJ2-3	TGTGCCAGCAGCTCGCGGTCGACGGACACAGATACGCAGTATTTT	CASSSRSTDTDTQYF
.	.	TRBV4-3	TRBJ1-2	TGCGCCAGCAGCCAAGTTATTGTGTCTAGTGGCTACACCTTC	CASSQVIVSSGYTF
few	.	TRBV9	TRBJ2-7	TGTGCCAGCAGCGTAGGGCAGGGAGTCCCCTACGAGCAGTACTTC	CASSVGQGVPYEQYF
.	TRBD1	TRBV5-1	TRBJ1-5	TGCGCCAGCAGCCCCGGGACAGGGGATCGACAGCCCCAGCATTTT	CASSPGTGDRQPQHF
.	TRBD2	TRBV10-2	TRBJ2-7	TGCGCCAGCAGCCGTGGGGGGGCCTACGAGCAGTACTTC	CASSRGGAYEQYF
.	.	TRBV30	TRBJ2-5	TGTGCCTGGAGTCCCCTAGGGGGGGGGCAAGAGACCCAGTACTTC	CAWSPLGGGQETQYF
.	.	TRBV5-1	TRBJ2-1	TGCGCCAGCAGAGGACTCCGGAAGGGTGACAATGAGCAGTTCTTC	CASRGLRKGDNEQFF
.	TRBD2	TRBV2	TRBJ2-1	TGTGCCAGCAATCTGCAGGGACGGGAGGACAATGAGCAGTTCTTC	CASNLQGREDNEQFF
.	.	TRBV5-4	TRBJ2-3	TGTGCCAGCAGCTTGGGCCCAACAGATACGCAGTATTTT	CASSLGPTDTQYF
.	TRBD1	TRBV28	TRBJ1-1	TGTGCCAGCGACTCGGCAGGGGGCATCACTGAAGCTTTCTTT	CASDSAGGITEAFF
.	.	TRBV25-1	TRBJ1-4	TGTGCCAGCAGTGAGGGTAATCAACCAAAACTGTTTTTT	CASSEGNQPKLFF